This TCR beta chain was retrieved from a study of shared clonotypes between healthy human individuals. The study's findings and limits: Some clonotypes were shared by all four sorted-subset donors, while others were not shared. The non-shared ones had lower generation probabilities than the shared ones.

Splitting of each subset's genomic DNA was done evenly across several immunoSEQ plates. The table came from immunoSEQ multiplex PCR; TCRdb's copy has only in-frame clones and leaves some out. Altogether about 2.3 million clones are present, over 85% being singletons, with the ten largest covering about 0.37%. Germline V gene lookup returns CDR1 SGHNT and CDR2 YYREEE (reference sequence). The CDR3 loop spans 14 amino acids. V dropped 4 bases and J dropped 5 bases, with 15 bases sitting between them. In the case of this clone: Antigen: not known.

This TCR was sampled from a man aged 18 to 30 in good health. Some clones in this sample may be carry-over from other donors' samples. The material sequenced was naive CD4+ T cells from PBMCs. Subset noted: CD45RA+ positively selected. This chain connects TRBV5-4 to TRBJ1-1; a weak D match, TRBD1 (6 bases). The CDR3 protein is CASSQQGRETEAFF. The CDR3 region has the DNA TGTGCCAGCAGCCAGCAGGGGCGGGAAACTGAAGCTTTCTTT.